This entry concerns a single T cell receptor (beta chain). Its cognate antigen is unknown. The PCR was carried out with 60 Vbeta primers and 13 Jbeta primers. Sequencing used immunoSEQ multiplex PCR; TCRdb keeps in-frame clones, though not all of them. This table holds roughly 180,000 clones, about 79% found once. Trimming left V 2 bases short and J 4 bases short, with 11 bases between. CDR1 and CDR2 (germline): LGHNT, FRNRAP. The CDR3 is 14 residues long. The sample comes from a study of cytomegalovirus exposure and HLA in healthy donors. Whole-study context: Among a few hundred genotyped donors, around 80% fell in the Caucasian-associated ancestry cluster.

Study-wide points: A missense DCLRE1C variant was associated with V- and J-gene trimming of TCR beta chains in a later analysis, and an independent cohort replicated the association. Data from an earlier analysis indicated that most TCR beta V segments were productive either about 87% or about 30% of the time.

The sequence came from a man aged 45-65 years in good health and CMV-seropositive. This rearrangement joins TRBV12-5 to TRBJ1-2, with D perhaps matching TRBD1 (5 bases). The source material was PBMCs. The CDR3 loop is CASGLWEGSYGYTF. As DNA, the CDR3 is TGTGCTAGTGGTTTGTGGGAGGGGTCCTATGGCTACACCTTC.